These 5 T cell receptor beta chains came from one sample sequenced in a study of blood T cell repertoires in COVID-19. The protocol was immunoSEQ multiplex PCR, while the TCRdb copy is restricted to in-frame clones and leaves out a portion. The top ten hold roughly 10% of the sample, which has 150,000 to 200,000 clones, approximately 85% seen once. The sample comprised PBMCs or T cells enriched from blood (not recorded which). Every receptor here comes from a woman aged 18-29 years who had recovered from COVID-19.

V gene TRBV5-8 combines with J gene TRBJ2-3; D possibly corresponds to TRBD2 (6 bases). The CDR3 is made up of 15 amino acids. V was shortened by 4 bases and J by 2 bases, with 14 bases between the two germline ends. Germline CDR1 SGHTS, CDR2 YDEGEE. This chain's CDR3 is CASSPGRGLTDTQYF. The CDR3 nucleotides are TGTGCCAGCAGCCCGGGGCGGGGCCTCACAGATACGCAGTATTTT.

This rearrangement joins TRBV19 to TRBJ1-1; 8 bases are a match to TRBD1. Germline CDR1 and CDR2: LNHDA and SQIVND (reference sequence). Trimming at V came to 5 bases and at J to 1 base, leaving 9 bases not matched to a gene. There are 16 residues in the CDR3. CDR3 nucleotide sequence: TGTGCCAGTAGTGGGAGGACAGGGCGGACGAACACTGAAGCTTTCTTT. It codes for CASSGRTGRTNTEAFF.

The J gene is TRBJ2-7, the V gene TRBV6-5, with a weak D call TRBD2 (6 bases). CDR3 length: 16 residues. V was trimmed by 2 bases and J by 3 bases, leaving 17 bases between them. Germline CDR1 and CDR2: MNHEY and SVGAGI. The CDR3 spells CASSYGLTSAVYEQYF. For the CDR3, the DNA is TGTGCCAGCAGTTACGGACTAACTAGTGCGGTCTACGAGCAGTACTTC.

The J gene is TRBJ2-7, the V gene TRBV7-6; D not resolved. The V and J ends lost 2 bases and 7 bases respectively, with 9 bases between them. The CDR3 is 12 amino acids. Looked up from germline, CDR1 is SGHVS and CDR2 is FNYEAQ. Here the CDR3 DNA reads TGTGCCAGCAGCTTAAGCCGGCGGGAGCAGTACTTC. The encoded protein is CASSLSRREQYF.

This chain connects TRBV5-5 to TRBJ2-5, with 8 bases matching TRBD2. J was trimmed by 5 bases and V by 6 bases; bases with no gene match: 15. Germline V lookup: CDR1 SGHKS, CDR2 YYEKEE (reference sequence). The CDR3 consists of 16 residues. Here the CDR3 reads CASTPSGLDLSETQYF. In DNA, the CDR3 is TGTGCCAGCACCCCCTCGGGACTAGATTTAAGCGAGACCCAGTACTTC.